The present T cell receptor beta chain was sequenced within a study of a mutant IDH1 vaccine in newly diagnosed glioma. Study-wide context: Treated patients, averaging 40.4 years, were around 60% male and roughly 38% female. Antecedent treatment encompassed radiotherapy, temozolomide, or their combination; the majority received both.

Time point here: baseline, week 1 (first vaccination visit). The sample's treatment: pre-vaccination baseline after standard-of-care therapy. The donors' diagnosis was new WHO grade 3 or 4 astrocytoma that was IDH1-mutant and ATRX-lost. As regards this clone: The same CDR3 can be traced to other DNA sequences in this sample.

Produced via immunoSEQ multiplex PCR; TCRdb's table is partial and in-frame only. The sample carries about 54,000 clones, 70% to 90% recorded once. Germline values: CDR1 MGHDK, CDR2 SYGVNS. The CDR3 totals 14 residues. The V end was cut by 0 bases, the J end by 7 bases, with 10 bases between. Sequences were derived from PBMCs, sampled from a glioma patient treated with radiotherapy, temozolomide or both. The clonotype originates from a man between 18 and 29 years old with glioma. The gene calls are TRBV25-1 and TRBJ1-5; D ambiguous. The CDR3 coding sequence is TGTGCCAGCAGTGAATATGGGGTGGGACAGCCCCAGCATTTT. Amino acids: CASSEYGVGQPQHF.